What follows are 11 T cell receptor beta chains derived from one specimen sequenced in a study of T cells of healthy individuals. MiXCR, applied by TCRdb to the 5' RACE reads, yields one record per CDR3 protein. The repertoire holds fewer than 70,000 distinct CDR3 sequences, with about 15% as singletons. These receptors were obtained from a human donor in good health.

The sample holds many counts of this clonotype. The genes are TRBV9 and TRBJ2-1, with 8 bases identical to TRBD1. The V gene's germline CDR1 is SGDLS and CDR2 YYNGEE. The CDR3 sequence is 13 residues long. After removal of 2 bases from V and 10 bases from J, the junction contained 5 bases not matched to a gene. CDR3 coding DNA: TGTGCCAGCAGCGTTCCAGGGGGCTGGGAGCAGTTCTTC. Protein: CASSVPGGWEQFF. Together with reference TRBV9 and TRBJ2-1, the CDR3 gives the full variable domain: DSGVTQTPKHLITATGQRVTLRCSPRSGDLSVYWYQQSLDQGLQFLIQYYNGEERAKGNILERFSAQQFPDLHSELNLSSLELGDSALYFCASSVPGGWEQFFGPGTRLTVL.

In the case of this clonotype: A read error is possible here, since a much larger clone lies one base away. This chain connects TRBV6-5 to TRBJ2-2; the match to TRBD1 covers 7 bases. The CDR3 totals 18 residues. V dropped 1 base and J dropped 1; count of bases not matched to a gene: 9. Germline V lookup: CDR1 MNHEY, CDR2 SVGAGI. The DNA for the CDR3 is TGTGCCAGCAGTTACTTCTTCCCGAGACAGGGGAACACCGGGGAGCTGTTTTTT. This translates into CASSYFFPRQGNTGELFF.

The chain uses TRBV24-1 and TRBJ2-3; the D gene could be TRBD1 or TRBD2 (6 bases each). Germline CDR1 reads KGHDR; CDR2 reads SFDVKD. There are 15 residues in the CDR3. V lost 1 base, J lost 4 bases, and 11 bases lay in between. CDR3 nucleotides: TGTGCCACCAGTGATTTTTCGGGGGCCGCAGATACGCAGTATTTT. It encodes CATSDFSGAADTQYF.

About this clonotype: A single base separates this from a much larger clone, so it may be a read error. This chain joins TRBV5-1 and TRBJ2-6; the D gene could be TRBD1 or TRBD2 (6 bases each). The CDR3 loop spans 17 amino acids. Germline V lookup: CDR1 SGHRS, CDR2 YFSETQ. The CDR3, as DNA: TGCGCCAGCAGCTTAGGGGGGTCTAGCTCTGGGGGCAACGTCCTGACTTTC. Its translation is CASSLGGSSSGGNVLTF. Drawing the rest from reference TRBV5-1 and TRBJ2-6, the complete variable domain is KAGVTQTPRYLIKTRGQQVTLSCSPISGHRSVSWYQQTPGQGLQFLFEYFSETQRNKGNFPGRFSGRQFSNSRSEMNVSTLELGDSALYLCASSLGGSSSGGNVLTFGAGSRLTVL.

This clonotype occurred many times. The chain joins TRBV7-2 to TRBJ2-7, with 9 bases lining up with TRBD2. Germline V CDR1 and CDR2: SGHTA, FQGNSA. The CDR3 runs 15 residues. The V gene end was trimmed by 2 bases and the J gene end by 4 bases; junction bases not matched to a gene: 6. In DNA form, the CDR3 reads TGTGCCAGCAGCTTAATATTAGCGGGAGATTACGAGCAGTACTTC. Amino acids: CASSLILAGDYEQYF.

This clonotype was seen ten or more times. The rearrangement uses TRBV4-3 and TRBJ2-1; D gene ambiguous. V was shortened by 1 base and J by 7 bases, with 8 bases between the two germline ends. The CDR3 consists of 13 residues. The germline V gene encodes CDR1 LGHNA and CDR2 YSLEER. CDR3 sequence (DNA): TGCGCCAGCAGCCAAGGGTTAGAGAATGAGCAGTTCTTC. Residues: CASSQGLENEQFF.

This clonotype was seen ten or more times. The chain employs TRBV20-1 and TRBJ2-1, with TRBD2 matching over 9 bases. The length of the CDR3 is 17 residues. V lost 4 bases to trimming and J lost 4 bases; unmatched junction nucleotides: 14. The germline V gene has CDR1 DFQATT and CDR2 SNEGSKA (reference sequence). The CDR3 coding sequence is TGCAGTGCTATAGGGGCGGGGGGGCCAAAAAATTACAATGAGCAGTTCTTC. This sequence encodes CSAIGAGGPKNYNEQFF.

The chain recombines TRBV20-1 with TRBJ2-3, with TRBD2 as a possible D gene (6 bases). The CDR3 covers 15 residues. CDR1 and CDR2 (germline): DFQATT, SNEGSKA (reference sequence). V lost 3 bases and J 0 bases, leaving 13 bases between the germline ends. In DNA, the CDR3 is TGCAGTGCTAGTGTTGGGCGGGGTAGCACAGATACGCAGTATTTT. Protein sequence: CSASVGRGSTDTQYF.

This clonotype appeared many times. The chain employs TRBV24-1 and TRBJ2-3; D gene uncertain. CDR3 size: 14 residues. V gave up 3 bases and J gave up 2 bases, with 8 bases separating them. Germline lookup yields CDR1 KGHDR and CDR2 SFDVKD. In DNA form, the CDR3 reads TGTGCCACCAGTGATCCCCGGGCCACAGATACGCAGTATTTT. It specifies CATSDPRATDTQYF.

This clonotype was seen more than once but under ten times. The chain links TRBV20-1 to TRBJ2-1, with D unresolved. CDR1 is DFQATT and CDR2 is SNEGSKA in the germline V gene (reference sequence). CDR3 length: 17 amino acids. V shed 5 bases and J shed 4 bases, with 24 bases lying between them. The CDR3 coding sequence is TGCAGTGCTCAAAGATCAGGTAGTCGGCTTACTTACAATGAGCAGTTCTTC. Protein sequence: CSAQRSGSRLTYNEQFF.

The V gene is TRBV3-1, the J gene TRBJ2-1; 12 positions agree with TRBD2. The CDR3 has 15 amino acids. Losses at the gene ends were 4 bases for V and 9 bases for J; bases not matched to a gene: 7. In germline, CDR1 is LGHDT, CDR2 YNNKEL (reference sequence). CDR3 amino acids: CASSPASGGALEQFF. The CDR3 DNA reads as TGTGCCAGCAGCCCAGCTAGCGGGGGGGCCCTTGAGCAGTTCTTC.